The 8 T cell receptor beta chains below were found in one sample sequenced in a study of neurological immune-mediated disorders. In TCRdb, the 5' RACE reads were re-called with MiXCR into one record per CDR3 protein. The sample shows more than 35,000 distinct CDR3 sequences, about 6% of them seen only once. The specimen sequenced was CD4+ T cells from blood. These receptors were obtained from a middle-aged woman in good health.

By frequency in the sample, this clonotype is medium-sized. The rearrangement uses TRBV3-1 and TRBJ1-1; D is unclear. Between the trimmed V and J ends, which lost 2 bases and 1 base, there was a span of 5 bases. CDR1 and CDR2 from the germline V gene are LGHDT and YNNKEL (reference sequence). This CDR3 has 13 amino acids. CDR3 sequence reads: CASSQWSNTEAFF. In DNA, the CDR3 is TGTGCCAGCAGCCAATGGTCGAACACTGAAGCTTTCTTT.

This clonotype was observed at least ten times. This chain uses TRBV4-3 with TRBJ2-1; D is unclear. V was shortened by 1 base and J by 10 bases, with 17 bases between the two germline ends. Germline V gene data show CDR1 as LGHNA and CDR2 as YSLEER. This CDR3 contains 15 residues. In DNA, the CDR3 is TGCGCCAGCAGCCAAGTTGAGCGACCGGAATCGGAGCAGTTCTTC. As protein: CASSQVERPESEQFF.

About this clonotype: It may be a read error: a sequence one base away is much more abundant. V gene TRBV19 combines with J gene TRBJ2-4; D remains ambiguous. Trimming left V 4 bases short and J 2 bases short, with 12 bases between. From germline, CDR1 is LNHDA and CDR2 SQIVND (reference sequence). This CDR3 is built from 15 residues. CDR3 loop: CASSREEVTKNIQYF. Written as DNA, the CDR3 is TGTGCCAGTAGTAGGGAAGAAGTAACCAAAAACATTCAGTACTTC.

At least ten counts were recorded for this clonotype. The genes are TRBV12-3 or TRBV12-4 and TRBJ1-2, with D possibly being TRBD1 (5 bases). The CDR3 has 13 residues. Deletions cut 4 bases from V and 4 bases from J, with 10 bases between. CDR3 in DNA: TGTGCCAGCAGTTCGGGACTCGCCTATGGCTACACCTTC. This encodes CASSSGLAYGYTF.

The table lists this clonotype with many counts. The V call is TRBV20-1, the J call TRBJ1-2; D is unclear. V was cut by 0 bases and J by 5 bases, with 13 bases left in between. Germline V gives CDR1 DFQATT, CDR2 SNEGSKA (reference sequence). The length of the CDR3 is 14 residues. Here the CDR3 DNA reads TGCAGTGCTAGAGACATGGCTGAGGGATATGGCTACACCTTC. Translated, it gives CSARDMAEGYGYTF.

In its sample, this clonotype was seen many times. The chain recombines TRBV28 with TRBJ2-3, with 7 bases identical to TRBD2. The trim removed 5 bases at V and 3 bases at J, leaving 14 bases unmatched. The CDR3 is made up of 17 amino acids. Germline CDR1 reads MDHEN; CDR2 reads SYDVKM. The CDR3 protein is CASSPPLLAVTTDTQYF. The CDR3, as DNA: TGTGCCAGCAGTCCCCCACTCCTAGCGGTTACAACAGATACGCAGTATTTT.

This clonotype was observed many times. CDR3 region: CASSYSTQGDTQYF. As DNA, the CDR3 is TGTGCCAGCAGTTACTCAACACAGGGGGATACGCAGTATTTT. The chain combines TRBV6-6 with TRBJ2-3; 7 bases map to TRBD1. The CDR3 consists of 14 residues. V lost 0 bases, J lost 6 bases, and 3 bases stayed unmatched. Germline CDR1 MNHNY, CDR2 SVGAGI (reference sequence).

This rearrangement joins TRBV13 to TRBJ2-7, with 11 bases fitting TRBD2. The V gene's germline CDR1 is PRHDT and CDR2 FYEKMQ (reference sequence). The junction had 1 base not matched to a gene; V was cut back by 1 base and J by 2 bases. CDR3 size: 15 residues. In nucleotides, the CDR3 is TGTGCCAGCAGCTTAGAACTAGCGGGGGCCTACGAGCAGTACTTC. Residues: CASSLELAGAYEQYF.